These 9 T cell receptor beta chains were all obtained from the same sample, sequenced in a study of T cell responses to AZD1222 COVID-19 vaccine. Clones were sequenced by immunoSEQ multiplex PCR, and TCRdb holds only the in-frame ones, with some missing. The sample records 130,000 to 150,000 clones, less than 95% being singletons. Sample: peripheral blood, taken on day 0 of AZD1222 vaccination. The receptors stem from an adult in good health.

This chain uses TRBV12-3 or TRBV12-4 with TRBJ1-1; weak D call: TRBD1 (5 bases). This CDR3 spans 13 amino acids. V gave up 7 bases and J gave up 10 bases, with 19 bases separating them. DNA for the CDR3: TGTGCCAGCAACCCCAGGGAGGGGACCGGAGCTTTCTTT. Amino acid sequence: CASNPREGTGAFF.

The chain recombines TRBV3-1 (or the pseudogene TRBV3-2) with TRBJ2-5; TRBD2 aligns across 9 bases. This CDR3 comprises 14 residues. J was trimmed by 5 bases and V by 4 bases; bases with no gene match: 5. The germline gives CDR1 LGHDT, CDR2 YNNKEL (reference sequence). For the CDR3, the DNA is TGTGCCAGCAGCCCCGGACTAGCGACGGAGACCCAGTACTTC. This gives the protein CASSPGLATETQYF.

This clone was observed once. The chain couples TRBV27 to TRBJ1-1; TRBD1 aligns across 7 bases. CDR3 length equals 16 residues. Germline V CDR1 and CDR2: MNHEY, SMNVEV (reference sequence). With 1 base clipped from V and 4 bases from J, the junction kept 9 bases outside the gene matches. In DNA form, the CDR3 reads TGTGCCAGCAGTTTATTTGGAACACAGGGGCCCACTGAAGCTTTCTTT. It encodes CASSLFGTQGPTEAFF.

V is TRBV6-6 and J is TRBJ1-1; TRBD1 is a possible D gene (5 bases). The V gene's germline CDR1 is MNHNY and CDR2 SVGAGI (reference sequence). The CDR3 is made up of 14 amino acids. Trimming took 0 bases from V and 6 from J, leaving 11 bases between them. CDR3 loop: CASSYSSRGAEAFF. The CDR3 coding sequence is TGTGCCAGCAGTTACTCGAGTAGAGGGGCTGAAGCTTTCTTT.

V and J are TRBV27 and TRBJ2-3; a possible D gene is TRBD1 (6 bases). The CDR3 has 14 amino acids. Germline-derived CDR1 and CDR2 are MNHEY and SMNVEV (reference sequence). Trimming took off 2 bases at V and 4 bases at J, with 10 bases between the two ends. CDR3 sequence (DNA): TGTGCCAGCAGTTTACAGGGGCGCCCAGATACGCAGTATTTT. Amino acid sequence: CASSLQGRPDTQYF.

This chain uses TRBV7-2 with TRBJ1-5; 11 bases line up with TRBD1. Germline values: CDR1 SGHTA, CDR2 FQGNSA. After removal of 5 bases from V and 6 bases from J, the junction contained 6 bases not matched to a gene. CDR3 size: 15 residues. The CDR3 sequence is CASSARDRGVQPQHF. The CDR3 DNA sequence: TGTGCCAGCAGCGCCCGGGACAGGGGGGTTCAGCCCCAGCATTTT.

This clone occurred once. The V and J genes are TRBV30 and TRBJ1-5, with D unclear. This CDR3 has 9 amino acids. Germline CDR1 and CDR2: GTSNPN and SVGIG (reference sequence). Trimming took 8 bases from V and 7 from J, leaving 6 bases between them. The DNA for the CDR3 is TGTGCCCCGGGGCAGCCCCAGCATTTT. It encodes CAPGQPQHF.

The chain links TRBV7-2 to TRBJ1-5, with a weak D call TRBD1 (6 bases). CDR3 length equals 16 residues. From germline, CDR1 is SGHTA and CDR2 FQGNSA. V was cut by 1 base and J by 1 base, with 11 bases left in between. CDR3 protein: CASSLEGGGSNQPQHF. The CDR3 nucleotides are TGTGCCAGCAGCTTAGAAGGGGGGGGGAGCAATCAGCCCCAGCATTTT.

V is TRBV3-1 (or the pseudogene TRBV3-2) and J is TRBJ2-7, with D perhaps TRBD2 (6 bases). The germline V and J ends were trimmed by 1 base and 4 bases, with 11 bases remaining between them. The CDR3 covers 14 residues. Germline assignment: CDR1 LGHDT and CDR2 YNNKEL (reference sequence). The CDR3 protein is CASSQAASAYEQYF. CDR3 nucleotide sequence: TGTGCCAGCAGCCAAGCGGCTAGCGCGTACGAGCAGTACTTC.